This is a list of T cell receptor beta chains from one sample in a study of shared clonotypes between healthy human individuals. TCRdb's copy holds only in-frame clones and misses some; the assay was immunoSEQ multiplex PCR. The profile shows about a million clones, approximately 70% of them singletons. The sample consisted of memory CD4+ T cells sorted from blood. Receptor source: a man aged 18-30 years in good health. CDR3s include the opening cysteine and the closing phenylalanine or tryptophan. The order of the fields is D gene, V gene, clone size, J gene, CDR3 DNA, CDR3 protein. A D gene is named only where the DNA matches it firmly. Only part of the rows carry a size: once, few, many, or a class if the clone is expanded.

D: -
V: TRBV15
size: -
J: TRBJ1-5
DNA: TGTGCCACCAGCAGCACGTCCGAAAGCAATCAGCCCCAGCATTTT
CDR3: CATSSTSESNQPQHF

D: TRBD2
V: TRBV19
size: few
J: TRBJ2-7
DNA: TGTGCCAGCCCTGGGGGGGTAGCGGTTTACGAGCAGTACTTC
CDR3: CASPGGVAVYEQYF

D: TRBD1
V: TRBV7-9
size: few
J: TRBJ1-5
DNA: TGTGCCAGCAGCTTCGGACAGGGGGACCAGCCCCAGCATTTT
CDR3: CASSFGQGDQPQHF

D: -
V: TRBV11-2
size: -
J: TRBJ2-7
DNA: TGTGCCAGCAGCTTAGATCGGGGCAGGGGAAGGTCCTACGAGCAGTACTTC
CDR3: CASSLDRGRGRSYEQYF

D: -
V: TRBV6-1
size: few
J: TRBJ1-6
DNA: TGTGCCAGCAGGGGTAATTCACCCCTCCACTTT
CDR3: CASRGNSPLHF

D: -
V: TRBV27
size: -
J: TRBJ2-7
DNA: TGTGCCAGCAGTCTCAGCTCCTACGAGCAGTACTTC
CDR3: CASSLSSYEQYF

D: -
V: TRBV11-2
size: -
J: TRBJ1-1
DNA: TGTGCCAGCAGCTTCTGGACACTCACTGAAGCTTTCTTT
CDR3: CASSFWTLTEAFF

D: TRBD2
V: TRBV10-2
size: few
J: TRBJ2-7
DNA: TGCGCCAGCACCACTAGCGGGAGGGCCTACGAGCAGTACTTC
CDR3: CASTTSGRAYEQYF

D: -
V: TRBV10-3
size: -
J: TRBJ1-2
DNA: TGTGCCATCAGTGAGTCGACGGGGGCGGCCAACTATGGCTACACCTTC
CDR3: CAISESTGAANYGYTF

D: -
V: TRBV27
size: -
J: TRBJ2-3
DNA: TGTGCCAGCAGTCCCCCCCCGACCGGGACAACTCTCACAGATACGCAGTATTTT
CDR3: CASSPPPTGTTLTDTQYF

D: TRBD2
V: TRBV2
size: many
J: TRBJ2-1
DNA: TGTGCCAGCAGACCCACTAGCGGATCCTACAATGAGCAGTTCTTC
CDR3: CASRPTSGSYNEQFF

D: -
V: TRBV6-4
size: -
J: TRBJ2-7
DNA: TGTGCCAGGGAGACTGTAGACTACGAGCAGTACTTC
CDR3: CARETVDYEQYF

D: TRBD1
V: TRBV30
size: few
J: TRBJ1-5
DNA: TGTGCCTGGAGTCTGGGACAGGGTGATCAGCCCCAGCATTTT
CDR3: CAWSLGQGDQPQHF

D: -
V: TRBV15
size: -
J: TRBJ2-5
DNA: TGTGCCACCAGCAAATCGGGACTGGCTTTAGGAATGGGCCAGTACTTC
CDR3: CATSKSGLALGMGQYF

D: -
V: TRBV7-2
size: few
J: TRBJ1-2
DNA: TGTGCCAGCAGCGCAGAAGGATATGGCTACACCTTC
CDR3: CASSAEGYGYTF

D: -
V: TRBV5-1
size: -
J: TRBJ2-1
DNA: TGCGCCAGCAGCCGGCAGTACAATGAGCAGTTCTTC
CDR3: CASSRQYNEQFF

D: TRBD1
V: TRBV5-1
size: -
J: TRBJ2-1
DNA: TGCGCCAGCAGCTTACAGGACAGGGGGCTAGATGAGCAGTTCTTC
CDR3: CASSLQDRGLDEQFF

D: TRBD1
V: TRBV9
size: few
J: TRBJ2-2
DNA: TGTGCCAGCAGCGCGCCGGGACAGGGCAACACCGGGGAGCTGTTTTTT
CDR3: CASSAPGQGNTGELFF

D: -
V: TRBV7-9
size: -
J: TRBJ2-7
DNA: TGTGCCAGCAGCCCTCAAGGGGGTCCCTACGAGCAGTACTTC
CDR3: CASSPQGGPYEQYF

D: -
V: TRBV10-3
size: few
J: TRBJ1-5
DNA: TGTGCCATCAGCCCGGACAGAAATCAGCCCCAGCATTTT
CDR3: CAISPDRNQPQHF

D: -
V: TRBV4-3
size: once
J: TRBJ1-6
DNA: TGCGCCAGCAGCCAAGACGGGACGCAAAGCTCCTATAATTCACCCCTCCACTTT
CDR3: CASSQDGTQSSYNSPLHF

D: -
V: TRBV2
size: -
J: TRBJ1-6
DNA: TGTGCCAGCAGTGAAGAGGCTTCACCCCTCCACTTT
CDR3: CASSEEASPLHF

D: -
V: TRBV7-2
size: -
J: TRBJ1-4
DNA: TGTGCCAGCAGCCTAAACCCCCCGGGGGCGGCTGGGGAAAAACTGTTTTTT
CDR3: CASSLNPPGAAGEKLFF

D: -
V: TRBV5-4
size: -
J: TRBJ2-1
DNA: TGTGCCAGCAGCTCCCTCTCCGGTGAGCAGTTCTTC
CDR3: CASSSLSGEQFF

D: -
V: TRBV11-2
size: -
J: TRBJ2-2
DNA: TGTGCCAGCAGCTTAGTAGGCACCGGGGAGCTGTTTTTT
CDR3: CASSLVGTGELFF

D: -
V: TRBV27
size: -
J: TRBJ1-1
DNA: TGTGCCAGCAGAAATCGGATTCCATACCCCTTTATTGGAAGACAGAACACTGAAGCTTTCTTT
CDR3: CASRNRIPYPFIGRQNTEAFF

D: TRBD1
V: TRBV19
size: once
J: TRBJ1-2
DNA: TGTGCCAGTAGTATGCGACAGGGGGCAGGCTATGGCTACACCTTC
CDR3: CASSMRQGAGYGYTF

D: -
V: TRBV27
size: -
J: TRBJ2-7
DNA: TGTGCCAGCAGATTCCAATTCTCCTACGAGCAGTACTTC
CDR3: CASRFQFSYEQYF

D: -
V: TRBV5-1
size: -
J: TRBJ2-5
DNA: TGCGCCAGCAGCCCGCTACAGGTGAGGGAGACCCAGTACTTC
CDR3: CASSPLQVRETQYF

D: TRBD1
V: TRBV5-4
size: -
J: TRBJ2-6
DNA: TGTGCCAGCACCCGACAGGGGGCTTATGGGGCCAACGTCCTGACTTTC
CDR3: CASTRQGAYGANVLTF

D: -
V: TRBV7-8
size: -
J: TRBJ2-6
DNA: TGTGCCAGCAGCTTAGAACAGGTCCTCTCTGGGGCCAACGTCCTGACTTTC
CDR3: CASSLEQVLSGANVLTF

D: -
V: TRBV2
size: -
J: TRBJ1-2
DNA: TGTGCCAGCAGTGAATTGGACACCCGTGGTGGCTACACCTTC
CDR3: CASSELDTRGGYTF

D: -
V: TRBV11-2
size: few
J: TRBJ2-7
DNA: TGTGCCAGCAGCACCCGTTACTACGAGCAGTACTTC
CDR3: CASSTRYYEQYF

D: -
V: TRBV7-8
size: -
J: TRBJ2-3
DNA: TGTGCCAGCAGCTTAGATGCTGGGCGGAGCACAGATACGCAGTATTTT
CDR3: CASSLDAGRSTDTQYF

D: TRBD1
V: TRBV30
size: few
J: TRBJ1-2
DNA: TGTGCCAGACAGGGGGAGGTATCTGGCTACACCTTC
CDR3: CARQGEVSGYTF

D: TRBD1
V: TRBV14
size: few
J: TRBJ1-4
DNA: TGTGCCAGCAGCCCGGGGGCAGGGGGCGTTGGAAAACTGTTTTTT
CDR3: CASSPGAGGVGKLFF

D: -
V: TRBV2
size: -
J: TRBJ1-5
DNA: TGTGCCAGCAGTGCAGGGTTGAACAATCAGCCCCAGCATTTT
CDR3: CASSAGLNNQPQHF

D: -
V: TRBV28
size: -
J: TRBJ1-5
DNA: TGTGCCAGCAGTTCAGGGGACCGCAATCAGCCCCAGCATTTT
CDR3: CASSSGDRNQPQHF

D: TRBD2
V: TRBV5-8
size: many
J: TRBJ2-3
DNA: TGTGCCAGCAGCTCTAGCGGGGGGGCCGCAGATACGCAGTATTTT
CDR3: CASSSSGGAADTQYF

D: -
V: TRBV7-2
size: -
J: TRBJ1-2
DNA: TGTGCCAGCAGCTTAGATGGAGGGCAGGGGTATGGCTACACCTTC
CDR3: CASSLDGGQGYGYTF

D: TRBD1
V: TRBV7-7
size: once
J: TRBJ2-3
DNA: TGTGCTAGCAGCTTAGGACAGGGGGCCACAGATACGCAGTATTTT
CDR3: CASSLGQGATDTQYF

D: -
V: TRBV19
size: -
J: TRBJ1-3
DNA: TGTGCCAGTAGTATCCCCAGGGGACCCTCTGGAAACACCATATATTTT
CDR3: CASSIPRGPSGNTIYF

D: -
V: TRBV4-1
size: -
J: TRBJ1-2
DNA: TGCGCCAGCAGCCAAGATGAGGGGGACGGCTACACCTTC
CDR3: CASSQDEGDGYTF

D: -
V: TRBV30
size: -
J: TRBJ2-7
DNA: TGTGCCTGGAGCGAGCAGTACTTC
CDR3: CAWSEQYF

D: -
V: TRBV25-1
size: -
J: TRBJ1-2
DNA: TGTGCCACCAACGACGGGGTTGGCTACACCTTC
CDR3: CATNDGVGYTF

D: TRBD2
V: TRBV7-2
size: -
J: TRBJ2-1
DNA: TGTGCCAGCAGCTTAGTCGGACTAGCGGGATTGGGCAATGAGCAGTTCTTC
CDR3: CASSLVGLAGLGNEQFF

D: -
V: TRBV2
size: -
J: TRBJ1-4
DNA: TGTGCCAGCATTCCAGAGGGATTCGAAAAACTGTTTTTT
CDR3: CASIPEGFEKLFF

D: -
V: TRBV9
size: -
J: TRBJ2-3
DNA: TGTGCCAGCAGCTCCCGAGGGGGAGGGGAAGCAGATACGCAGTATTTT
CDR3: CASSSRGGGEADTQYF

D: -
V: TRBV30
size: few
J: TRBJ1-1
DNA: TGTGCCTGCAACAAAAACACTGAAGCTTTCTTT
CDR3: CACNKNTEAFF

D: -
V: TRBV12-1
size: -
J: TRBJ1-2
DNA: TGTGCCAGCAGCTTTGACGGGGGCTACACCTTC
CDR3: CASSFDGGYTF

D: TRBD1
V: TRBV6-5
size: -
J: TRBJ2-2
DNA: TGTGCCAGCAGCAGGGGGCGGACCGGGGAGCTGTTTTTT
CDR3: CASSRGRTGELFF

D: TRBD1
V: TRBV7-9
size: -
J: TRBJ1-2
DNA: TGTGCCAGCAGCCTACACCGTACGGGGGAGACAGGGGTTAACTATGGCTACACCTTC
CDR3: CASSLHRTGETGVNYGYTF

D: -
V: TRBV18
size: -
J: TRBJ2-7
DNA: TGTGCCAGCTCACCGGGCCTTTTCCCGGGAACCTACTCCTACGAGCAGTACTTC
CDR3: CASSPGLFPGTYSYEQYF

D: -
V: TRBV2
size: -
J: TRBJ2-1
DNA: TGTGCCAGCAGTGACTGGGGGAACCGCTACAATGAGCAGTTCTTC
CDR3: CASSDWGNRYNEQFF

D: TRBD2
V: TRBV10-1
size: -
J: TRBJ2-7
DNA: TGCGCCAGCAGTGAGGGGCTAGCGGACCGCGAGCAGTACTTC
CDR3: CASSEGLADREQYF

D: -
V: TRBV30
size: -
J: TRBJ1-3
DNA: TGTGCCTGGAGCTCGGGGGGGAACTCTGGAAACACCATATATTTT
CDR3: CAWSSGGNSGNTIYF

D: -
V: TRBV6-4
size: few
J: TRBJ1-5
DNA: TGTGCCAGCAGGGACCCACAACCGTCCCCGGGACGAAATCACCTGGGACGGGGCAATCAGCCCCAGCATTTT
CDR3: CASRDPQPSPGRNHLGRGNQPQHF

D: -
V: TRBV7-9
size: -
J: TRBJ2-3
DNA: TGTGCCAGCAGCTCTCAGGGCACAGATACGCAGTATTTT
CDR3: CASSSQGTDTQYF

D: TRBD2
V: TRBV4-1
size: -
J: TRBJ2-7
DNA: TGCGCCAGCAGCCAAGCCGGACTAGCGGGGGGCGACTCCTACGAGCAGTACTTC
CDR3: CASSQAGLAGGDSYEQYF

D: -
V: TRBV5-4
size: -
J: TRBJ1-2
DNA: TGTGCCAGCAGCTTGAAGGCAGGGGCCAACTATGGCTACACCTTC
CDR3: CASSLKAGANYGYTF